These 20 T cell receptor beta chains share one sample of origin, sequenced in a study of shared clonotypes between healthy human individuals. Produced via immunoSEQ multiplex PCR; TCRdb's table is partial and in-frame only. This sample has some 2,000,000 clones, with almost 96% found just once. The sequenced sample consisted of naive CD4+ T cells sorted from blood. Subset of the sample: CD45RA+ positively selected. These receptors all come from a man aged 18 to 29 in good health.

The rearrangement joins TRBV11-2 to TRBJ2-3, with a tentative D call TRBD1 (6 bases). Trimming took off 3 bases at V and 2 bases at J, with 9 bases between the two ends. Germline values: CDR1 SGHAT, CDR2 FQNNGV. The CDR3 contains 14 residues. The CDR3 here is CASSFDRYTDTQYF. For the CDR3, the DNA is TGTGCCAGCAGCTTCGACAGGTACACAGATACGCAGTATTTT.

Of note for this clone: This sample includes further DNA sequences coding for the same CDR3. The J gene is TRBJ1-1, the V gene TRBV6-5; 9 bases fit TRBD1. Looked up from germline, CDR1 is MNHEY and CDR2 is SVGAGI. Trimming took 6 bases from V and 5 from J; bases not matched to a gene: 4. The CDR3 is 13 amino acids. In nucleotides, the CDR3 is TGTGCCAGCAGCTCGACAGGGGGGACTGAAGCTTTCTTT. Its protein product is CASSSTGGTEAFF.

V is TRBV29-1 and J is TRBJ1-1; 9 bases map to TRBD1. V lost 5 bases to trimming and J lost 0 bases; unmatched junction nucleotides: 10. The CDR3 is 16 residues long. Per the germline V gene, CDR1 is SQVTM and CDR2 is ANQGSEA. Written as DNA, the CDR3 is TGCAGCGTTATGATCCCGGGACAGGGAGTGAACACTGAAGCTTTCTTT. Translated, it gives CSVMIPGQGVNTEAFF.

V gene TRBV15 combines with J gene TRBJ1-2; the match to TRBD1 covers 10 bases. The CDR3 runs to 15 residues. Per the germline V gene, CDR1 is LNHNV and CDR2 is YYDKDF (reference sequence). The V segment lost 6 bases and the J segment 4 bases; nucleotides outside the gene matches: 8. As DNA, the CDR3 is TGTGCCACCAGGCGGACAGGGGGGTATGGCTATGGCTACACCTTC. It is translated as CATRRTGGYGYGYTF.

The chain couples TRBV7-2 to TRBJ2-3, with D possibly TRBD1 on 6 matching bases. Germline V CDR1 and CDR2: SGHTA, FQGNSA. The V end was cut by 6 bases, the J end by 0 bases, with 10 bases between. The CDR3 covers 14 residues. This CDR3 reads CASRKTGSTDTQYF. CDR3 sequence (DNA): TGTGCCAGCAGAAAGACAGGAAGCACAGATACGCAGTATTTT. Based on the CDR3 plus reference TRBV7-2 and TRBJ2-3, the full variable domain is GAGVSQSPSNKVTEKGKDVELRCDPISGHTALYWYRQSLGQGLEFLIYFQGNSAPDKSGLPSDRFSAERTGGSVSTLTIQRTQQEDSAVYLCASRKTGSTDTQYFGPGTRLTVL.

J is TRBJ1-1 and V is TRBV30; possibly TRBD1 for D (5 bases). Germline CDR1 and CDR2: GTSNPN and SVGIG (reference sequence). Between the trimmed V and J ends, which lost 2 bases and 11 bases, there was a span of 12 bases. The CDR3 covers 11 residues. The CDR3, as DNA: TGTGCCTGGAGTCCGGGCCCAGGGGCTTTCTTT. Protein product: CAWSPGPGAFF.

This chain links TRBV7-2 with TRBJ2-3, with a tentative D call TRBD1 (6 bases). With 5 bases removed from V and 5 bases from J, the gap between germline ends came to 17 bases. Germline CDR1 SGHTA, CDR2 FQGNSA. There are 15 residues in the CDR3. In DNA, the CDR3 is TGTGCCAGCAGCGTATTAGCAGGGGCCGGAGATACGCAGTATTTT. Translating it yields CASSVLAGAGDTQYF. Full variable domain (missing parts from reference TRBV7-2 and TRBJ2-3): GAGVSQSPSNKVTEKGKDVELRCDPISGHTALYWYRQSLGQGLEFLIYFQGNSAPDKSGLPSDRFSAERTGGSVSTLTIQRTQQEDSAVYLCASSVLAGAGDTQYFGPGTRLTVL.

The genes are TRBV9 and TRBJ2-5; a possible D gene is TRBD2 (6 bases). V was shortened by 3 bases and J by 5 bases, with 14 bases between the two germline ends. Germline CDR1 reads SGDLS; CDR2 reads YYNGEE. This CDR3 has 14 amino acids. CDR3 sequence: CASSGGTVRETQYF. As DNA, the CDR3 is TGTGCCAGCAGCGGGGGGACTGTGAGGGAGACCCAGTACTTC.

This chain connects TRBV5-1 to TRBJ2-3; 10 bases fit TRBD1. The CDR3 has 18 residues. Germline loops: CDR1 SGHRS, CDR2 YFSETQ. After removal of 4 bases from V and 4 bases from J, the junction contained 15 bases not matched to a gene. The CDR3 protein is CASSPLTGGEFSADTQYF. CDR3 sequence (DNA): TGCGCCAGCAGCCCTTTGACAGGGGGCGAGTTTAGCGCAGATACGCAGTATTTT.

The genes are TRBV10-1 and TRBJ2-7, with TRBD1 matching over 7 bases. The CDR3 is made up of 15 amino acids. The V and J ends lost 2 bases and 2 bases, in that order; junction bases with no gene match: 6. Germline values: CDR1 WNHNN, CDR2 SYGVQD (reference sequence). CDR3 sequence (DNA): TGCGCCAGCAGTGAGCAACAGGGGCAAGCCTACGAGCAGTACTTC. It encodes CASSEQQGQAYEQYF.

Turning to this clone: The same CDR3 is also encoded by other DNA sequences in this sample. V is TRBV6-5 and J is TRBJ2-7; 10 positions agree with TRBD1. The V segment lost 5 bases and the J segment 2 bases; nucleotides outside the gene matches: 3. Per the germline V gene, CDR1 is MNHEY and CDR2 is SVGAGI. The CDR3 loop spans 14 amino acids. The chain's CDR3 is CASSGQGGPYEQYF. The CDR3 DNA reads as TGTGCCAGCAGTGGACAGGGGGGGCCCTACGAGCAGTACTTC.

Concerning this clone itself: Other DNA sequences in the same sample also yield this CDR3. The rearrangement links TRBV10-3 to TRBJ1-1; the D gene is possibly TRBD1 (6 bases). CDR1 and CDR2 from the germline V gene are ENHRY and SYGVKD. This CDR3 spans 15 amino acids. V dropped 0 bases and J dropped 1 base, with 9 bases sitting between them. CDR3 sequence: CAISESTGRNTEAFF. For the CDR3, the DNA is TGTGCCATCAGTGAGTCAACAGGGCGGAACACTGAAGCTTTCTTT.

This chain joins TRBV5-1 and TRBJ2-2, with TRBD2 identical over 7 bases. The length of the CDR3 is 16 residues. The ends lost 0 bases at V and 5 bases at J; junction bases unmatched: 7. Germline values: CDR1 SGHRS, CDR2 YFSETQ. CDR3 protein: CASSLVAGVGTGELFF. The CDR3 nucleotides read TGCGCCAGCAGCTTGGTCGCGGGAGTGGGGACCGGGGAGCTGTTTTTT.

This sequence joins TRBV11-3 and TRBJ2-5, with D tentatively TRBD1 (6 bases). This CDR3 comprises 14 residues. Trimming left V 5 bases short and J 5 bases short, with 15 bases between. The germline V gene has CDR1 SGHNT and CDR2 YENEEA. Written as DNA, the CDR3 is TGTGCCAGCAGCCCATCCCAGGGGCGGGAGACCCAGTACTTC. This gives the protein CASSPSQGRETQYF.

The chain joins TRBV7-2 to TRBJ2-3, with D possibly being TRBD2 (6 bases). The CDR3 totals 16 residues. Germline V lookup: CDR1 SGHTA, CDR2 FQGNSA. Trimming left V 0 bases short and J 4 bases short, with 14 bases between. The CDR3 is CASSLARGRQADTQYF. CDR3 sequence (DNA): TGTGCCAGCAGCTTAGCGCGAGGGAGGCAAGCAGATACGCAGTATTTT.

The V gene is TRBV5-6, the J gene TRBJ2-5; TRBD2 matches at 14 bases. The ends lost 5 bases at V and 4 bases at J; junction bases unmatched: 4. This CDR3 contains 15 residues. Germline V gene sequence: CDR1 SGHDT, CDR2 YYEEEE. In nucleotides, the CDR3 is TGTGCCAGCAGAAGACTAGCGGGAGGGCCAGAGACCCAGTACTTC. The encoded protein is CASRRLAGGPETQYF.

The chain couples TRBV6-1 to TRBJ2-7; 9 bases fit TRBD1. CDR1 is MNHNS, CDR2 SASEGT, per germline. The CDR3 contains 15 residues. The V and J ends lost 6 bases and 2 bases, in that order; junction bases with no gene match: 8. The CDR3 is CASSRTDRGAYEQYF. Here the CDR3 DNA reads TGTGCCAGCAGCAGAACCGACAGGGGGGCCTACGAGCAGTACTTC.

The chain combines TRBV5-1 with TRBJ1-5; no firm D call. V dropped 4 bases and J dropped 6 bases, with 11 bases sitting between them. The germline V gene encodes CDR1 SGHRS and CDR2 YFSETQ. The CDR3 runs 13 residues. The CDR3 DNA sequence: TGCGCCAGCAGCGAGGGCCTTCGTCAGCCCCAGCATTTT. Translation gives CASSEGLRQPQHF.

CDR3 region: CASSLTPRTYGYTF. CDR3 in DNA: TGTGCCAGCAGTTTAACCCCCCGTACCTATGGCTACACCTTC. The V call is TRBV28, the J call TRBJ1-2; D call uncertain. The CDR3 runs to 14 residues. Germline CDR1 MDHEN, CDR2 SYDVKM. V lost 2 bases and J lost 4, with 11 bases in between.

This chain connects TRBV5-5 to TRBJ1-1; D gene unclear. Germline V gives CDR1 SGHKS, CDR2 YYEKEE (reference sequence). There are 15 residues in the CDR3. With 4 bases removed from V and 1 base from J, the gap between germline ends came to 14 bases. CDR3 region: CASSHLRAQNTEAFF. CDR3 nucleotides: TGTGCCAGCAGCCATCTAAGGGCCCAGAACACTGAAGCTTTCTTT.